This T cell receptor beta chain was recovered during a study of cytomegalovirus exposure and HLA in healthy donors. The study's findings and limits: It has been reported that TCR beta sequences accurately predicted the HLA-A and HLA-B alleles of most subjects.

In the case of this clone: Its antigen remains unknown.

A multiplex PCR was run with 60 Vbeta primers and 13 Jbeta primers. Sequencing used immunoSEQ multiplex PCR; TCRdb keeps in-frame clones, though not all of them. The sample includes 150,000 to 200,000 clones, more than 70% seen only once; the top ten take 0.2% to 0.3%. These donors counted as nominally healthy when sampled, but unrecorded immune exposures were likely. The sequenced sample consisted of PBMCs. This TCR came from a boy aged 5-17 years in good health and CMV-seronegative.

CDR3: CASSYTGSTNYGYTF. CDR3 nucleotides: TGTGCCAGCAGTTATACAGGGTCAACTAACTATGGCTACACCTTC. The chain has TRBV6-6 and TRBJ1-2; tentative D call: TRBD1 (6 bases). Between the trimmed V and J ends, which lost 3 bases and 0 bases, there was a span of 11 bases. Germline-derived CDR1 and CDR2 are MNHNY and SVGAGI (reference sequence). The CDR3 has 15 residues.